The 13 T cell receptor beta chains reported below all come from one sample, sequenced in a study of blood T cell repertoires in COVID-19. The table came from immunoSEQ multiplex PCR; TCRdb's copy has only in-frame clones and leaves some out. The table shows about 60,000 clones, with 78% occurring only once. Specimen: peripheral blood. The origin of the receptors is a human donor in a cohort sampled during active COVID-19.

The rearrangement joins TRBV28 to TRBJ1-2; D call uncertain. CDR1 is MDHEN and CDR2 is SYDVKM in the germline V gene. The CDR3 runs to 15 residues. Trimming cost V 5 bases and J 8 bases, with 21 bases left between them. The CDR3 region has the DNA TGTGCCAGCAGTCCTCTGGGCCAACGTAAAAGGGGCTACACCTTC. Translation: CASSPLGQRKRGYTF.

The chain has TRBV15 and TRBJ2-7; TRBD1 agrees at 7 bases. V gave up 0 bases and J gave up 4 bases; unmatched junction bases: 9. The V gene's germline CDR1 is LNHNV and CDR2 YYDKDF (reference sequence). The CDR3 sequence is 16 residues long. The CDR3 here is CATSRDVQGKRYEQYF. CDR3 nucleotide sequence: TGTGCCACCAGCAGAGACGTACAGGGGAAGAGGTACGAGCAGTACTTC.

This clone was detected only once. The chain recombines TRBV5-1 with TRBJ1-5; D unresolved. This CDR3 has 14 residues. The V gene lost 0 bases and the J gene lost 4 bases, with 8 bases spanning the gap. Germline V gene lookup returns CDR1 SGHRS and CDR2 YFSETQ. CDR3 loop: CASSLAGPNQPQHF. CDR3 DNA: TGCGCCAGCAGCTTGGCAGGTCCAAATCAGCCCCAGCATTTT.

This clone has only one observation. The chain couples TRBV28 to TRBJ1-2; 8 bases are shared with TRBD1. Germline V gene lookup returns CDR1 MDHEN and CDR2 SYDVKM. V shed 6 bases and J 4 bases; nucleotides not matched to a gene: 16. This CDR3 spans 17 amino acids. CDR3: CASRVSGTGVLLYGYTF. The CDR3 DNA reads as TGTGCCAGCAGAGTATCCGGGACAGGAGTCCTACTCTATGGCTACACCTTC.

V and J are TRBV5-8 and TRBJ2-1; 12 nucleotides line up with TRBD2. CDR3 length: 15 residues. Trimming took 2 bases from V and 7 from J; bases not matched to a gene: 4. Per the germline V gene, CDR1 is SGHTS and CDR2 is YDEGEE. The DNA for the CDR3 is TGTGCCAGCAGCTTCACTAGCGGGAGGCCTAATGAGCAGTTCTTC. As protein: CASSFTSGRPNEQFF. Variable domain in full (rest from reference TRBV5-8 and TRBJ2-1): EAGVTQSPTHLIKTRGQQATLRCSPISGHTSVYWYQQALGLGLQFLLWYDEGEERNRGNFPPRFSGRQFPNYSSELNVNALELEDSALYLCASSFTSGRPNEQFFGPGTRLTVL.

The rearrangement uses TRBV9 and TRBJ2-5; TRBD2 agrees at 15 bases. This CDR3 contains 17 residues. V shed 3 bases and J 5 bases; nucleotides not matched to a gene: 8. Germline-derived CDR1 and CDR2 are SGDLS and YYNGEE. The CDR3 DNA reads as TGTGCCAGCAGCGAGTCCCCGGGACTAGCGGGGGGTGAGACCCAGTACTTC. It yields the protein CASSESPGLAGGETQYF.

V and J are TRBV18 and TRBJ1-1; TRBD1 might be the D (5 bases). Trimming took off 4 bases at V and 1 base at J, with 16 bases between the two ends. This CDR3 has 16 amino acids. Germline-derived CDR1 and CDR2 are KGHSH and LQKENI. CDR3 DNA: TGTGCCAGCTCACAAGATTTCGACAGACCGAACACTGAAGCTTTCTTT. This encodes CASSQDFDRPNTEAFF. The variable domain in full, completed from reference TRBV18 and TRBJ1-1, reads NAGVMQNPRHLVRRRGQEARLRCSPMKGHSHVYWYRQLPEEGLKFMVYLQKENIIDESGMPKERFSAEFPKEGPSILRIQQVVRGDSAAYFCASSQDFDRPNTEAFFGQGTRLTVV.

The V gene is TRBV5-4, the J gene TRBJ2-2; possibly TRBD1 for D (6 bases). V gave up 1 base and J gave up 1 base, with 11 bases separating them. Per germline, CDR1 SGHNT and CDR2 YYREEE (reference sequence). The CDR3 covers 16 residues. The CDR3, as DNA: TGTGCCAGCAGCTTGAAACAGGGACGGAACACCGGGGAGCTGTTTTTT. Amino acid sequence: CASSLKQGRNTGELFF.

This clone occurred once. This sequence joins TRBV5-8 and TRBJ1-2; D gene unclear. The germline V gene encodes CDR1 SGHTS and CDR2 YDEGEE. V was pared by 0 bases and J by 0 bases, with 9 bases between. The CDR3 spans 15 residues. CDR3 in amino acids: CASSLAGRSNYGYTF. CDR3 bases: TGTGCCAGCAGCTTGGCCGGGAGATCTAACTATGGCTACACCTTC.

The chain links TRBV2 to TRBJ2-5; 13 positions match TRBD2. With V trimmed by 6 bases and J by 1 base, 11 bases remained unmatched. The germline V gene has CDR1 SNHLY and CDR2 FYNNEI. The CDR3 has 18 amino acids. CDR3 residues: CASSGPPGTSGAQETQYF. In nucleotides, the CDR3 is TGTGCCAGCAGCGGACCCCCTGGGACTAGCGGGGCCCAAGAGACCCAGTACTTC. The whole variable domain, remainder taken from reference TRBV2 and TRBJ2-5, is EPEVTQTPSHQVTQMGQEVILRCVPISNHLYFYWYRQILGQKVEFLVSFYNNEISEKSEIFDDQFSVERPDGSNFTLKIRSTKLEDSAMYFCASSGPPGTSGAQETQYFGPGTRLLVL.

This chain uses TRBV2 with TRBJ2-7; 8 nucleotides align to TRBD1. With V trimmed by 9 bases and J by 0 bases, 4 bases remained unmatched. Germline V gene lookup returns CDR1 SNHLY and CDR2 FYNNEI. CDR3 length equals 13 residues. CDR3 sequence (DNA): TGTGCCAGGCAGGGGGCCCACTCCTACGAGCAGTACTTC. Translating it yields CARQGAHSYEQYF. Full variable domain (missing parts from reference TRBV2 and TRBJ2-7): EPEVTQTPSHQVTQMGQEVILRCVPISNHLYFYWYRQILGQKVEFLVSFYNNEISEKSEIFDDQFSVERPDGSNFTLKIRSTKLEDSAMYFCARQGAHSYEQYFGPGTRLTVT.

Ten or more counts support this clone. DNA of the CDR3: TGCAGCGTTGCGGGGACAGCATTGAACACTGAAGCTTTCTTT. It specifies CSVAGTALNTEAFF. This chain joins TRBV29-1 and TRBJ1-1; TRBD1 agrees at 7 bases. The CDR3 totals 14 residues. J was trimmed by 0 bases and V by 4 bases; bases with no gene match: 5. Germline values: CDR1 SQVTM, CDR2 ANQGSEA.

This chain connects TRBV4-2 to TRBJ1-2; no firm D call. The V gene lost 4 bases and the J gene lost 1 base, with 13 bases spanning the gap. Germline CDR1 LGHNA, CDR2 YNFKEQ. CDR3 size: 15 residues. The CDR3 bases are TGTGCCAGCAGCCCCCGGCGGGAGTATAACTATGGCTACACCTTC. Protein: CASSPRREYNYGYTF.